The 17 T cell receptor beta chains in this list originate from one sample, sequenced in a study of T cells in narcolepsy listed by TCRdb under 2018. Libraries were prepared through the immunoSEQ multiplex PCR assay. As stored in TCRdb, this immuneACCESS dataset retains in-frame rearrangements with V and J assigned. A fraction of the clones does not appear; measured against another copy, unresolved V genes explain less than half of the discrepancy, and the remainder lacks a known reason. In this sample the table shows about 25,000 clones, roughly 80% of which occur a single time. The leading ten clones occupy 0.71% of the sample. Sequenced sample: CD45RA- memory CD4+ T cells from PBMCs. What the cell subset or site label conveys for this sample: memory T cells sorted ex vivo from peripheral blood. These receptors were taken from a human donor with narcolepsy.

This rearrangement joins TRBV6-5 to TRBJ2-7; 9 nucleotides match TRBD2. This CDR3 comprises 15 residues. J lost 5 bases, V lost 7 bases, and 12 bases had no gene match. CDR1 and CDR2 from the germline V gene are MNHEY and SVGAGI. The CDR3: CASTRSGSVPNEQYF. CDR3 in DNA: TGTGCCAGCACTCGTAGCGGGAGCGTTCCCAACGAGCAGTACTTC.

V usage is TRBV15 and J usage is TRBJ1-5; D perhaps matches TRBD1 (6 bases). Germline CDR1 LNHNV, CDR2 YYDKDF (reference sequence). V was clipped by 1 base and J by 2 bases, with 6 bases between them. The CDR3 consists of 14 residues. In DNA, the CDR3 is TGTGCCACCAGCAGAGCAGGGGGCAATCAGCCCCAGCATTTT. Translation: CATSRAGGNQPQHF.

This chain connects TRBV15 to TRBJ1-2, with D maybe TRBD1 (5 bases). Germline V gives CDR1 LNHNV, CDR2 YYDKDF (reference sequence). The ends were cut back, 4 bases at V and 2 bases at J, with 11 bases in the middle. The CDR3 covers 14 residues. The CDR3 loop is CATSKGGVNYGYTF. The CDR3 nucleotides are TGTGCCACCAGCAAGGGAGGGGTCAACTATGGCTACACCTTC. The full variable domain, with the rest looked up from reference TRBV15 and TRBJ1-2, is DAMVIQNPRYQVTQFGKPVTLSCSQTLNHNVMYWYQQKSSQAPKLLFHYYDKDFNNEADTPDNFQSRRPNTSFCFLDIRSPGLGDTAMYLCATSKGGVNYGYTFGSGTRLTVV.

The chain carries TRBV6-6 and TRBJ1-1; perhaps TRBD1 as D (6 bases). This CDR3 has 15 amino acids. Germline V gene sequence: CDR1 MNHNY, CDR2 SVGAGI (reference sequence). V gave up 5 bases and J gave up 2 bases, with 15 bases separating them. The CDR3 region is CASSPLKGGNTEAFF. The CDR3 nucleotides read TGTGCCAGCAGTCCCCTCAAGGGGGGTAACACTGAAGCTTTCTTT.

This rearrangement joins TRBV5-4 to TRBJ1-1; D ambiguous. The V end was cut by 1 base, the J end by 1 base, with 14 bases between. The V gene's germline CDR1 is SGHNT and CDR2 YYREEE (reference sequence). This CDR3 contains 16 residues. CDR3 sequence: CASSLFGAQWNTEAFF. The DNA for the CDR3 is TGTGCCAGCAGCTTGTTCGGCGCACAATGGAACACTGAAGCTTTCTTT.

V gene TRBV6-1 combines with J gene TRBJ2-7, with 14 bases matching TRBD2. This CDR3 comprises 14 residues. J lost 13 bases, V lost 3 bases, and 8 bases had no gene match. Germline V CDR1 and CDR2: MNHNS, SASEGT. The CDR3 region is CASSDPGLAGENYF. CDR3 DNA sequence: TGTGCCAGCAGTGACCCGGGACTAGCGGGGGAAAACTACTTC.

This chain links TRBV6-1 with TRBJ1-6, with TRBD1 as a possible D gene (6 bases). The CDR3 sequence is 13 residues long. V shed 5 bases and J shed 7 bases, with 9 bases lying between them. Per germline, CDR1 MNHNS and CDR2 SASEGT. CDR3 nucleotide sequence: TGTGCCAGCAGTAACAGGGCGAATTCACCCCTCCACTTT. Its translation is CASSNRANSPLHF.

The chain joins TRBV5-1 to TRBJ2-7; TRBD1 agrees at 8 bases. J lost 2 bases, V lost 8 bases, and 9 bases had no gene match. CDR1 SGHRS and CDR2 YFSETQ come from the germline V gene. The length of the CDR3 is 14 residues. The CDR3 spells CASSTGTGPYEQYF. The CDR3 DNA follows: TGCGCCAGTTCCACCGGGACAGGTCCCTACGAGCAGTACTTC. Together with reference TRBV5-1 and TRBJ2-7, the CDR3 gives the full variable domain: KAGVTQTPRYLIKTRGQQVTLSCSPISGHRSVSWYQQTPGQGLQFLFEYFSETQRNKGNFPGRFSGRQFSNSRSEMNVSTLELGDSALYLCASSTGTGPYEQYFGPGTRLTVT.

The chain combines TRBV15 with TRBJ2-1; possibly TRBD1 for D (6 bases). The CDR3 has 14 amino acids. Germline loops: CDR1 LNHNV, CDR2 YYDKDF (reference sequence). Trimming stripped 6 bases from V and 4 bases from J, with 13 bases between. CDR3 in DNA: TGTGCCACCAGAGGGGCAGGGGCTTACAATGAGCAGTTCTTC. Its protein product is CATRGAGAYNEQFF.

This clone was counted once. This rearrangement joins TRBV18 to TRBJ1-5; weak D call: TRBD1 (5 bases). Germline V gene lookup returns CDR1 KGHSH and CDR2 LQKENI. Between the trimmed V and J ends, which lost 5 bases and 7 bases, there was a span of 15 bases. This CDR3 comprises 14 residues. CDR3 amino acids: CASSIAGLGQPQHF. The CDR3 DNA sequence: TGTGCCAGCTCAATTGCAGGGTTGGGACAGCCCCAGCATTTT. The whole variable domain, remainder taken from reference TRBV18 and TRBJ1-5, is NAGVMQNPRHLVRRRGQEARLRCSPMKGHSHVYWYRQLPEEGLKFMVYLQKENIIDESGMPKERFSAEFPKEGPSILRIQQVVRGDSAAYFCASSIAGLGQPQHFGDGTRLSIL.

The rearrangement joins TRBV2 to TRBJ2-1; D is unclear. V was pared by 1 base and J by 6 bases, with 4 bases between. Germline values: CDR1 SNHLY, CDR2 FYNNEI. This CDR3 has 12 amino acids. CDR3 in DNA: TGTGCCAGCAGTGAAGTAGGCAATGAGCAGTTCTTC. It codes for CASSEVGNEQFF.

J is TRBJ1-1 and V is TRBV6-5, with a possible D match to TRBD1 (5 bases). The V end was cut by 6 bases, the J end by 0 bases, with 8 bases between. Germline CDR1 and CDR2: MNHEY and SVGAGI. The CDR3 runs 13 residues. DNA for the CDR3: TGTGCCAGCAGGGGGGAGATGAACACTGAAGCTTTCTTT. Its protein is CASRGEMNTEAFF.

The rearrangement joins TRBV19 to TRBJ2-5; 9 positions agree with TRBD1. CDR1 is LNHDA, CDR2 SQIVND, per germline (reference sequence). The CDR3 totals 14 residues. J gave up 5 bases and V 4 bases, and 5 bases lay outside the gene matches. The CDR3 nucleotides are TGTGCCAGTAGTACGACAGGGGGTGACGAGACCCAGTACTTC. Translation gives CASSTTGGDETQYF.

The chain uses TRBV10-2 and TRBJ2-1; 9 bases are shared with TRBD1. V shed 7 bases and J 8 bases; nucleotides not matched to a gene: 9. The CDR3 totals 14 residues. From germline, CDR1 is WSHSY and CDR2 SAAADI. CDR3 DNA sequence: TGCGCCAGCATTGCGGGACAGGGTTTGTATGAGCAGTTCTTC. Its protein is CASIAGQGLYEQFF.

Here the CDR3 reads CAGGIGLNTEAFF. The CDR3 DNA reads TGTGCCGGAGGAATAGGGTTGAACACTGAAGCTTTCTTT. The V gene is TRBV6-1, the J gene TRBJ1-1; D ambiguous. The CDR3 has 13 residues. Germline lookup yields CDR1 MNHNS and CDR2 SASEGT. The ends were cut back, 11 bases at V and 0 bases at J, with 13 bases in the middle.

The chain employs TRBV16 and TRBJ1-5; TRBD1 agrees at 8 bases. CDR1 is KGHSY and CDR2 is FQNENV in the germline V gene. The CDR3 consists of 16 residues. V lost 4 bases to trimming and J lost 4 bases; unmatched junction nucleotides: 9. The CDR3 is CASSRGTGGKNQPQHF. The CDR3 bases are TGTGCCAGCAGCCGAGGGACAGGCGGGAAAAATCAGCCCCAGCATTTT. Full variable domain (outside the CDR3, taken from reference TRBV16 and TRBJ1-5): GEEVAQTPKHLVRGEGQKAKLYCAPIKGHSYVFWYQQVLKNEFKFLISFQNENVFDETGMPKERFSAKCLPNSPCSLEIQATKLEDSAVYFCASSRGTGGKNQPQHFGDGTRLSIL.

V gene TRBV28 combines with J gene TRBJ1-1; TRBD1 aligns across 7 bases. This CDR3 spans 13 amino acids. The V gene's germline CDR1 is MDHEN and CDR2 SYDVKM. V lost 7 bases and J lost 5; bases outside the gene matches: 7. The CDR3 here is CASTITGVTEAFF. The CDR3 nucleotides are TGTGCCAGCACCATTACAGGGGTGACTGAAGCTTTCTTT.